Sequencing of this T cell receptor beta chain was carried out in a study of CD8 T cells in ankylosing spondylitis. With 6 bases clipped from V and 9 bases from J, the junction kept 15 bases outside the gene matches. From germline, CDR1 is DFQATT and CDR2 SNEGSKA (reference sequence). CDR3 length: 14 residues. Library preparation for TCR beta used quantitative 5'-RACE with molecular barcodes. MiXCR, applied by TCRdb to the 5' RACE reads, yields one record per CDR3 protein. In the table there are roughly 120,000 distinct CDR3 sequences, roughly 15% of which are singletons. This clonotype has more than one count but fewer than ten. Antigen unknown. Study-level results: Reportedly, disease-linked clones are significantly enriched in ankylosing spondylitis patients' matched synovial fluid. Certain motif variants had earlier been reported in reactive arthritis synovial fluid and blood.

This TCR was sampled from a female donor with ankylosing spondylitis or in good health (not recorded which). Input material: blood, either unsorted or a sorted T cell fraction (not recorded which). V gene TRBV20-1 combines with J gene TRBJ2-7; 9 bases align to TRBD2. CDR3: CSANPPTSGDVQYF. As DNA, the CDR3 is TGCAGTGCCAACCCGCCGACTAGCGGAGACGTGCAGTACTTC.